The 10 T cell receptor beta chains below were found in one sample sequenced in a study of cytomegalovirus exposure and HLA in healthy donors. Both 60 Vbeta primers and 13 Jbeta primers went into the PCR. Assay used: immunoSEQ multiplex PCR; TCRdb lists only in-frame clones, some missing. This table has a few hundred thousand clones, roughly 80% appearing once. The sample consisted of PBMCs. The receptors shown here come from a man aged 30 to 39 in good health and CMV-seronegative.

This chain uses TRBV7-6 with TRBJ2-1, with 8 positions matching TRBD1. Trimming cost V 2 bases and J 6 bases; bases outside gene matches: 9. This CDR3 has 16 amino acids. The germline V gene encodes CDR1 SGHVS and CDR2 FNYEAQ. In nucleotides, the CDR3 is TGTGCCAGCAGCTTACCTACCCTCGACAGGGGCAATGAGCAGTTCTTC. Protein: CASSLPTLDRGNEQFF.

The rearrangement uses TRBV7-9 and TRBJ2-5, with D perhaps TRBD2 (5 bases). This CDR3 is built from 13 residues. Looked up from germline, CDR1 is SEHNR and CDR2 is FQNEAQ (reference sequence). V was clipped by 5 bases and J by 5 bases, with 12 bases between them. The CDR3 sequence: CASSPDLGETQYF. As DNA, the CDR3 is TGTGCCAGCAGCCCGGACTTGGGGGAGACCCAGTACTTC.

The CDR3 sequence is CSVEVGGNTEAFF. DNA of the CDR3: TGCAGCGTTGAAGTCGGGGGGAACACTGAAGCTTTCTTT. The V and J genes are TRBV29-1 and TRBJ1-1; perhaps TRBD1 as D (5 bases). This CDR3 is built from 13 residues. V was shortened by 1 base and J by 1 base, with 7 bases between the two germline ends. Germline-derived CDR1 and CDR2 are SQVTM and ANQGSEA. Full variable domain (rest looked up from reference TRBV29-1 and TRBJ1-1): SAVISQKPSRDICQRGTSLTIQCQVDSQVTMMFWYRQQPGQSLTLIATANQGSEATYESGFVIDKFPISRPNLTFSTLTVSNMSPEDSSIYLCSVEVGGNTEAFFGQGTRLTVV.

The chain employs TRBV19 and TRBJ1-1; no definite D call. CDR3 length equals 13 residues. CDR1 LNHDA and CDR2 SQIVND come from the germline V gene (reference sequence). Trimming took off 5 bases at V and 4 bases at J, with 11 bases between the two ends. CDR3 nucleotide sequence: TGTGCCAGTAGTCCTCGACAAGCCACTGAAGCTTTCTTT. This encodes CASSPRQATEAFF.

The chain links TRBV10-1 to TRBJ1-5, with D perhaps matching TRBD1 (5 bases). There are 13 residues in the CDR3. From germline, CDR1 is WNHNN and CDR2 SYGVQD (reference sequence). V was clipped by 5 bases and J by 7 bases, with 12 bases between them. This CDR3 is CASSPGIYQPQHF. The CDR3 DNA sequence: TGCGCCAGCAGTCCAGGGATTTACCAGCCCCAGCATTTT.

The rearrangement links TRBV27 to TRBJ1-5; TRBD1 is a possible D gene (6 bases). This CDR3 is built from 13 residues. CDR1 is MNHEY, CDR2 SMNVEV, per germline (reference sequence). V was cut by 6 bases and J by 2 bases, with 8 bases left in between. CDR3 sequence: CASSRGGNQPQHF. CDR3 nucleotide sequence: TGTGCCAGCAGCAGGGGTGGCAATCAGCCCCAGCATTTT.

This chain uses TRBV18 with TRBJ1-1; 9 bases fit TRBD1. The germline CDR1 and CDR2 sequences are KGHSH and LQKENI. V trimming: 5 bases; J trimming: 11 bases; junction bases outside the gene matches: 9. The CDR3 covers 13 residues. CDR3 loop: CASSTGQGSQAFF. CDR3 DNA: TGTGCCAGCTCAACGGGACAGGGTAGTCAGGCTTTCTTT.

V is TRBV6-5 and J is TRBJ1-5; TRBD1 might be the D (5 bases). Germline-derived CDR1 and CDR2 are MNHEY and SVGAGI. V was pared by 6 bases and J by 6 bases, with 15 bases between. The length of the CDR3 is 14 residues. The CDR3 DNA sequence: TGTGCCAGCAGCCAGGGAGGGGAGGTTCAGCCCCAGCATTTT. Amino acids: CASSQGGEVQPQHF.

The chain recombines TRBV27 with TRBJ2-7; D possibly corresponds to TRBD1 (6 bases). Germline values: CDR1 MNHEY, CDR2 SMNVEV (reference sequence). Trimming pared 6 bases from V and 0 bases from J, leaving 12 bases between. CDR3 length: 14 residues. The CDR3 is CASSRTASSYEQYF. The CDR3 nucleotides are TGTGCCAGCAGCCGGACAGCCAGCTCCTACGAGCAGTACTTC.

The chain employs TRBV18 and TRBJ2-7; TRBD2 matches 13 bases. The ends lost 3 bases at V and 7 bases at J; junction bases unmatched: 12. This CDR3 is built from 17 residues. The V gene's germline CDR1 is KGHSH and CDR2 LQKENI. The CDR3 is CASSPTPTSGGAGEQYF. In DNA form, the CDR3 reads TGTGCCAGCTCACCCACCCCTACTAGCGGGGGGGCGGGGGAGCAGTACTTC.